Listed below are T cell receptor beta chains from one sample, sequenced in a study of blood T cell repertoires in COVID-19. Libraries were prepared by immunoSEQ multiplex PCR; TCRdb keeps only in-frame clonotypes and omits some of them. Here the sample spans 250,000 to 300,000 clones, roughly 90% being singletons. The sequenced material came from peripheral blood. These receptors all come from a woman aged 25 to 39 with COVID-19, enrolled during active disease. The CDR3 runs from the conserved cysteine through the conserved F or W. A D gene is named only where the DNA matches it firmly. Clone sizes are given selectively: once, few, many, or a class where the clone is expanded.

V gene,D gene,clone size,J gene,CDR3 DNA,CDR3 protein
TRBV28,NA,NA,TRBJ2-7,TGTGCCAGCAGTTCCCCGACAGTAAGCGTGGGATACGAGCAGTACTTC,CASSSPTVSVGYEQYF
TRBV28,NA,NA,TRBJ2-5,TGTGCCAGCGTGGACACGCTCCAGACCCAGTACTTC,CASVDTLQTQYF
TRBV19,TRBD2,NA,TRBJ2-3,TGTGCCAGTAGTATGGGCGGGAGAACAGATACGCAGTATTTT,CASSMGGRTDTQYF
TRBV6-2/TRBV6-3,NA,NA,TRBJ2-7,TGTGCCAGCAGTTACTCCCTCGTTTACGAGCAGTACTTC,CASSYSLVYEQYF
TRBV5-6,TRBD1,NA,TRBJ1-1,TGTGCCAGCAGCTGGGATCTTGATCAGGGACAGGGGATGAACACTGAAGCTTTCTTT,CASSWDLDQGQGMNTEAFF
TRBV5-6,NA,NA,TRBJ1-1,TGTGCCAGCAGCCCAGAGGAGGGTGAAGCTTTCTTT,CASSPEEGEAFF
TRBV6-2/TRBV6-3,NA,NA,TRBJ1-5,TGTGCCAGCAGTTCGGTTGGTCGGGGGCAGCCCCAGCATTTT,CASSSVGRGQPQHF
TRBV27,NA,once,TRBJ1-2,TGTGCCAGCAGTCTCCTAGGGGTGGGCTATGGCTACACCTTC,CASSLLGVGYGYTF
TRBV9,NA,once,TRBJ1-2,TGTGCCAGCAGCCCTGGAGGAGTCCCTAACTATGGCTACACCTTC,CASSPGGVPNYGYTF
TRBV10-3,NA,NA,TRBJ2-3,TGTGCCATAGGGGGGCAGGGGGAGGCCACAGATACGCAGTATTTT,CAIGGQGEATDTQYF
TRBV13,TRBD2,NA,TRBJ2-7,TGTGCCAGCAGCTACTGGACTAGCGGGGCCTACGAGCAGTACTTC,CASSYWTSGAYEQYF
TRBV21-1,NA,once,TRBJ1-4,TGTGCCAGCAGCAAAACTTCGGGGGGAAGTAATGAAAAACTGTTTTTT,CASSKTSGGSNEKLFF
TRBV19,NA,few,TRBJ1-2,TGTGCCAGTAGAAGGGGGGCGGGAGATGGCTACACCTTC,CASRRGAGDGYTF
TRBV4-3,NA,NA,TRBJ2-3,TGCGCCAGCAGCCAAGGGCTTTCAGATACGCAGTATTTT,CASSQGLSDTQYF
TRBV11-2,NA,NA,TRBJ2-7,TGTGCCAGCAGTTCCATAGCGAGCTCCTACGAGCAGTACTTC,CASSSIASSYEQYF
TRBV2,TRBD1,few,TRBJ2-1,TGTGCCGCAGGGGGTAGCAGTTACAATGAGCAGTTCTTC,CAAGGSSYNEQFF
TRBV4-1,TRBD1,NA,TRBJ2-7,TGCGCCAGCAGCTTAAGGACAGGGGAAATACGAAGCTCCTACGAGCAGTACTTC,CASSLRTGEIRSSYEQYF
TRBV27,NA,NA,TRBJ2-5,TGTGCCAGCAGTCCCCGTCGACAGGCCCAAGAGACCCAGTACTTC,CASSPRRQAQETQYF